Following are 9 T cell receptor beta chains from one sample sequenced in a study of T cell changes during pregnancy in multiple sclerosis. Clones were sequenced by immunoSEQ multiplex PCR, and TCRdb holds only the in-frame ones, with some missing. The table records about 75,000 clones, more than 80% of them present only once. This specimen was peripheral blood, taken in the first trimester of pregnancy. The receptors shown here come from a female donor in good health, enrolled as a control in a pregnancy study.

The chain recombines TRBV19 with TRBJ1-1, with 7 positions matching TRBD1. The CDR3 runs to 13 residues. The germline V gene has CDR1 LNHDA and CDR2 SQIVND (reference sequence). With V trimmed by 3 bases and J by 6 bases, 4 bases remained unmatched. The CDR3 reads CASSIDRDPEAFF. The CDR3 DNA is TGTGCCAGTAGTATCGACAGGGACCCTGAAGCTTTCTTT. Full variable domain (rest looked up from reference TRBV19 and TRBJ1-1): DGGITQSPKYLFRKEGQNVTLSCEQNLNHDAMYWYRQDPGQGLRLIYYSQIVNDFQKGDIAEGYSVSREKKESFPLTVTSAQKNPTAFYLCASSIDRDPEAFFGQGTRLTVV.

The J gene is TRBJ2-7, the V gene TRBV5-1; possible D gene TRBD1, 6 bases. V shed 4 bases and J shed 0 bases, with 11 bases lying between them. The CDR3 length is 14 residues. From germline, CDR1 is SGHRS and CDR2 YFSETQ. The CDR3, as DNA: TGCGCCAGCAGCGGCCGGGACATCTCCTACGAGCAGTACTTC. This sequence encodes CASSGRDISYEQYF.

In its sample, this clone was seen a few times. This rearrangement joins TRBV6-1 to TRBJ2-1; 11 positions match TRBD2. Germline V CDR1 and CDR2: MNHNS, SASEGT. Trimming removed 0 bases from V and 7 bases from J; junction bases left unmatched: 2. This CDR3 contains 15 residues. CDR3 bases: TGTGCCAGCAGTGAAGCTAGCGGGGGGGGAAATGAGCAGTTCTTC. Protein sequence: CASSEASGGGNEQFF.

The chain recombines TRBV5-1 with TRBJ1-6; TRBD1 might be the D (5 bases). Trimming cost V 0 bases and J 7 bases, with 11 bases left between them. The CDR3 totals 15 residues. The germline gives CDR1 SGHRS, CDR2 YFSETQ. DNA for the CDR3: TGCGCCAGCAGCTTGGAATCGACAGCAAATTCACCCCTCCACTTT. It encodes CASSLESTANSPLHF.

V and J are TRBV19 and TRBJ1-3; D may be TRBD1 (6 bases). Between the trimmed V and J ends, which lost 3 bases and 0 bases, there was a span of 12 bases. The CDR3 is made up of 16 amino acids. From germline, CDR1 is LNHDA and CDR2 SQIVND (reference sequence). CDR3 DNA sequence: TGTGCCAGTAGTATCCGACAGGCCGGCTCTGGAAACACCATATATTTT. It specifies CASSIRQAGSGNTIYF.

The J gene is TRBJ2-2, the V gene TRBV6-1, with D perhaps matching TRBD2 (5 bases). The CDR3 is 13 residues long. Germline V gene lookup returns CDR1 MNHNS and CDR2 SASEGT. Deletions cut 5 bases from V and 4 bases from J, with 8 bases between. This chain's CDR3 is CASSQAGTGELFF. Written as DNA, the CDR3 is TGTGCCAGCAGTCAGGCGGGCACCGGGGAGCTGTTTTTT.

The J gene is TRBJ1-5, the V gene TRBV7-2, with 9 positions matching TRBD1. Unmatched junction bases numbered 6, after V lost 3 bases and J lost 0 bases. Germline CDR1 reads SGHTA; CDR2 reads FQGNSA. This CDR3 is 17 amino acids long. The CDR3 loop is CASSFTGGARSNQPQHF. For the CDR3, the DNA is TGTGCCAGCAGCTTTACAGGGGGCGCGCGTAGCAATCAGCCCCAGCATTTT.

The rearrangement joins TRBV7-9 to TRBJ1-1; 9 bases line up with TRBD1. The V gene's germline CDR1 is SEHNR and CDR2 FQNEAQ (reference sequence). V lost 5 bases and J lost 2; bases outside the gene matches: 9. This CDR3 comprises 16 residues. CDR3: CASSPGQGLLNTEAFF. CDR3 nucleotide sequence: TGTGCCAGCAGCCCGGGACAGGGCCTACTTAACACTGAAGCTTTCTTT.

V usage is TRBV11-3 and J usage is TRBJ1-1, with D uncertain. Looked up from germline, CDR1 is SGHNT and CDR2 is YENEEA. The V gene lost 3 bases and the J gene lost 11 bases, with 13 bases spanning the gap. The CDR3 loop spans 12 amino acids. CDR3 amino acids: CASSFGVGRAFF. Here the CDR3 DNA reads TGTGCCAGCAGCTTCGGAGTAGGGAGGGCTTTCTTT.